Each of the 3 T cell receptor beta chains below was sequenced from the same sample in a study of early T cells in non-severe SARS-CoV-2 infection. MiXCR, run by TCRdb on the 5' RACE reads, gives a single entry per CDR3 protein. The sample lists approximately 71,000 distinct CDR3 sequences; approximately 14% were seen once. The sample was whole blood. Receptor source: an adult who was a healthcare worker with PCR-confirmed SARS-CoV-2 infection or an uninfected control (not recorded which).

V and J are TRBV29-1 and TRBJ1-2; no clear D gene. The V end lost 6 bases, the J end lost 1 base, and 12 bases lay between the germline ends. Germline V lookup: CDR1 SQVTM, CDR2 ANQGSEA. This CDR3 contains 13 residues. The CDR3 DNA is TGCAGCGTCCGGCATGGGATTAACTATGGCTACACCTTC. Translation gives CSVRHGINYGYTF. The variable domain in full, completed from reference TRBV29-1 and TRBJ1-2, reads SAVISQKPSRDICQRGTSLTIQCQVDSQVTMMFWYRQQPGQSLTLIATANQGSEATYESGFVIDKFPISRPNLTFSTLTVSNMSPEDSSIYLCSVRHGINYGYTFGSGTRLTVV.

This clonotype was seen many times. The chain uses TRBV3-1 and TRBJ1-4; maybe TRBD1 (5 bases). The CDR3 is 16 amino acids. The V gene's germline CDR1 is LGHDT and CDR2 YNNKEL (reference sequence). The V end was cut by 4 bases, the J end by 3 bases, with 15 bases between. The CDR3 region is CASSPSRGRANEKLFF. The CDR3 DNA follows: TGTGCCAGCAGCCCTTCTCGGGGGAGAGCTAATGAAAAACTGTTTTTT.

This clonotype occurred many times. The DNA for the CDR3 is TGTGCCAGCAGCCAAGATGCGGGGGGCACCCCTTATGGCTACACCTTC. This sequence encodes CASSQDAGGTPYGYTF. The genes are TRBV3-1 and TRBJ1-2; TRBD1 is a possible D gene (6 bases). Trimming shortened V by 0 bases and J by 5 bases, and 16 bases separated the two germline ends. Germline assignment: CDR1 LGHDT and CDR2 YNNKEL (reference sequence). This CDR3 has 16 residues. The variable domain in full, with the rest retrieved from reference TRBV3-1 and TRBJ1-2, is DTAVSQTPKYLVTQMGNDKSIKCEQNLGHDTMYWYKQDSKKFLKIMFSYNNKELIINETVPNRFSPKSPDKAHLNLHINSLELGDSAVYFCASSQDAGGTPYGYTFGSGTRLTVV.